The 16 T cell receptor beta chains listed next were all sequenced from one sample in a study of cytomegalovirus exposure and HLA in healthy donors. The PCR made use of 60 Vbeta and 13 Jbeta primers. Using immunoSEQ multiplex PCR, the repertoire was profiled, and TCRdb retains in-frame clones only, with some absent. The sample records about 130,000 clones, approximately 83% being singletons. The material sequenced was PBMCs. The receptors come from a girl aged 2-10 years in good health and CMV-seronegative.

The rearrangement links TRBV4-2 to TRBJ1-2; perhaps TRBD1 as D (6 bases). V gave up 0 bases and J gave up 8 bases, with 16 bases separating them. Germline V gives CDR1 LGHNA, CDR2 YNFKEQ. There are 15 residues in the CDR3. The CDR3 sequence is CASSQEWDTEGGYTF. For the CDR3, the DNA is TGTGCCAGCAGCCAAGAGTGGGACACAGAGGGAGGCTACACCTTC.

The rearrangement links TRBV28 to TRBJ2-7; D might be TRBD2 (6 bases). The CDR3 spans 13 residues. V was cut by 7 bases and J by 3 bases, with 13 bases left in between. Germline V gene sequence: CDR1 MDHEN, CDR2 SYDVKM. The CDR3 sequence is CASKGGIIYEQYF. The CDR3 DNA reads TGTGCCAGCAAAGGAGGGATTATCTACGAGCAGTACTTC. The variable domain in full, with the rest retrieved from reference TRBV28 and TRBJ2-7, is DVKVTQSSRYLVKRTGEKVFLECVQDMDHENMFWYRQDPGLGLRLIYFSYDVKMKEKGDIPEGYSVSREKKERFSLILESASTNQTSMYLCASKGGIIYEQYFGPGTRLTVT.

The CDR3 DNA sequence: TGTGCCAGCAGCTCCGGACCCGGGGCACCCCTCCACTTT. Its protein is CASSSGPGAPLHF. This chain links TRBV5-8 with TRBJ1-6, with D unclear. The length of the CDR3 is 13 residues. The V end was cut by 3 bases, the J end by 11 bases, with 12 bases between. CDR1 is SGHTS and CDR2 is YDEGEE in the germline V gene.

The chain has TRBV4-1 and TRBJ2-2; 7 nucleotides match TRBD2. The CDR3 is 16 residues long. Germline CDR1 MGHRA, CDR2 YSYEKL. V shed 0 bases and J 6 bases; nucleotides not matched to a gene: 7. CDR3 residues: CASSQDGRSFSGELFF. DNA of the CDR3: TGCGCCAGCAGCCAAGACGGGAGGAGTTTTTCCGGGGAGCTGTTTTTT.

The chain links TRBV15 to TRBJ2-1; TRBD2 matches at 16 bases. The CDR3 loop spans 18 amino acids. Trimming took 3 bases from V and 4 from J; bases not matched to a gene: 6. Per germline, CDR1 LNHNV and CDR2 YYDKDF (reference sequence). For the CDR3, the DNA is TGTGCCACCAGCAGGGGACTAGCGGGAGGGATGGGGTACAATGAGCAGTTCTTC. It is translated as CATSRGLAGGMGYNEQFF.

This chain links TRBV7-2 with TRBJ1-2; TRBD1 is a possible D gene (5 bases). Trimming shortened V by 0 bases and J by 4 bases, and 12 bases separated the two germline ends. The CDR3 covers 15 residues. In germline, CDR1 is SGHTA, CDR2 FQGNSA. CDR3 loop: CASSLAGTVVYGYTF. In nucleotides, the CDR3 is TGTGCCAGCAGCTTAGCTGGGACTGTCGTCTATGGCTACACCTTC.

The V gene is TRBV9, the J gene TRBJ2-2; 9 bases agree with TRBD1. Looked up from germline, CDR1 is SGDLS and CDR2 is YYNGEE. This CDR3 comprises 16 residues. V was pared by 4 bases and J by 6 bases, with 10 bases of the junction left unmatched. The CDR3 reads CASSILGTGNSGELFF. In DNA form, the CDR3 reads TGTGCCAGCAGCATCTTAGGGACAGGGAATTCCGGGGAGCTGTTTTTT.

This rearrangement joins TRBV20-1 to TRBJ1-2; the D is unclear. Germline CDR1 is DFQATT and CDR2 is SNEGSKA (reference sequence). The CDR3 has 10 residues. The V and J ends lost 6 bases and 6 bases respectively, with 8 bases between them. The chain's CDR3 is CSANGNGYTF. The CDR3 coding sequence is TGCAGTGCGAACGGGAATGGCTACACCTTC.

This chain joins TRBV5-4 and TRBJ1-4; D is perhaps TRBD1 (5 bases). Germline V CDR1 and CDR2: SGHNT, YYREEE (reference sequence). Trimming took off 0 bases at V and 2 bases at J, with 11 bases between the two ends. The CDR3 extends over 16 amino acids. CDR3 bases: TGTGCCAGCAGCTTGGCGACGGGGGATACTAATGAAAAACTGTTTTTT. It codes for CASSLATGDTNEKLFF.

V is TRBV28 and J is TRBJ2-1; 12 nucleotides line up with TRBD2. Trimming cost V 3 bases and J 12 bases; bases outside gene matches: 9. Germline V CDR1 and CDR2: MDHEN, SYDVKM. This CDR3 is built from 15 residues. The CDR3 DNA sequence: TGTGCCAGCAGTTTGGGGACTAGCGGGTCTCGAGGGCAGTTCTTC. The encoded protein is CASSLGTSGSRGQFF.

This chain connects TRBV30 to TRBJ2-7, with a weak D call TRBD1 (6 bases). The ends were cut back, 3 bases at V and 3 bases at J, with 9 bases in the middle. The CDR3 is made up of 12 amino acids. The germline gives CDR1 GTSNPN, CDR2 SVGIG (reference sequence). The CDR3 sequence is CAWRQGRYEQYF. The DNA for the CDR3 is TGTGCCTGGAGACAGGGCCGCTACGAGCAGTACTTC.

The chain joins TRBV14 to TRBJ2-3; 10 nucleotides match TRBD2. V was clipped by 1 base and J by 5 bases; unmatched bases: 9. The germline gives CDR1 SGHDN, CDR2 FVKESK. The CDR3 runs to 17 residues. CDR3 in DNA: TGTGCCAGCAGCCAAGCGGCTAGCGGGAGAGCAAGAGATACGCAGTATTTT. Its protein product is CASSQAASGRARDTQYF.

The V and J genes are TRBV25-1 and TRBJ2-3, with 7 bases that match TRBD1. This CDR3 contains 16 residues. The ends lost 3 bases at V and 3 bases at J; junction bases unmatched: 9. CDR1 and CDR2 (germline): MGHDK, SYGVNS. CDR3 DNA: TGTGCCAGCAGTGAGAGTTTGGGACAGAAAACAGATACGCAGTATTTT. Its protein is CASSESLGQKTDTQYF.

As regards this clone: One end of the junction does not line up with germline, which may come from a read error. The gene calls are TRBV28 and TRBJ1-2; no clear D. The CDR3 loop spans 11 amino acids. The germline V gene encodes CDR1 MDHEN and CDR2 SYDVKM. The CDR3 sequence is CASSFLRSYPF. DNA for the CDR3: TGTGCCAGCAGTTTTCTGAGGAGCTACCCCTTC.

The rearrangement joins TRBV11-1 to TRBJ1-1; D gene ambiguous. Germline V gene data show CDR1 as SGHAT and CDR2 as FQDESV (reference sequence). Deletions cut 5 bases from V and 1 base from J, with 11 bases between. The CDR3 length is 14 residues. The CDR3 DNA reads TGTGCCAGCAGCGAACCGAGGCCGAACACTGAAGCTTTCTTT. It is translated as CASSEPRPNTEAFF.

CDR3 DNA: TGTGCCAGCATGCAGGGGGCAACTTACGGGTTTGACGAGCAGTACTTC. Encoded protein: CASMQGATYGFDEQYF. The rearrangement links TRBV5-6 to TRBJ2-7, with TRBD1 matching over 8 bases. This CDR3 has 16 amino acids. The germline gives CDR1 SGHDT, CDR2 YYEEEE. V lost 6 bases and J lost 5; bases outside the gene matches: 16.